This T cell receptor beta chain was identified in a study of T cell responses to AZD1222 COVID-19 vaccine. Using immunoSEQ multiplex PCR, the repertoire was profiled, and TCRdb retains in-frame clones only, with some absent. The table includes 90,000 to 150,000 clones, approximately 88% detected once. V dropped 5 bases and J dropped 1; count of bases not matched to a gene: 3. This CDR3 contains 15 residues. Germline CDR1 is SGHVS and CDR2 is FQNEAQ. The origin of this receptor is an adult in good health. Material: peripheral blood, obtained on day 0 of AZD1222 vaccination. The chain recombines TRBV7-8 with TRBJ2-3, with 10 bases identical to TRBD2. The CDR3 is CASSDGLAGTDTQYF. The CDR3 DNA sequence: TGTGCCAGCAGCGATGGACTAGCGGGCACAGATACGCAGTATTTT.